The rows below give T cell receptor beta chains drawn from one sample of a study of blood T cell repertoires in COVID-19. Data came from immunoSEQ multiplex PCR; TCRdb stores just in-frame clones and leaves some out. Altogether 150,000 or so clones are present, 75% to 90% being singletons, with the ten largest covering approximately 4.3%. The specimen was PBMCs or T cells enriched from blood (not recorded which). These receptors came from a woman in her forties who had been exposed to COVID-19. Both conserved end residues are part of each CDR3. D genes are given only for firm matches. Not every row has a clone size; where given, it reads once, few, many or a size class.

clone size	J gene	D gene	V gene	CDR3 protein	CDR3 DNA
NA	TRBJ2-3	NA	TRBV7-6	CASRSTAGDTQYF	TGTGCCAGCAGGTCAACGGCGGGGGATACGCAGTATTTT
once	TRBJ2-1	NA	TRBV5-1	CASSFSNEQFF	TGCGCCAGCAGCTTTAGTAATGAGCAGTTCTTC
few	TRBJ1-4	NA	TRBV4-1	CASSQEALTLGKLFF	TGCGCCAGCAGCCAAGAGGCACTTACGCTAGGAAAACTGTTTTTT
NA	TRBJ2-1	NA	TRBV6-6	CASSYSGAGNEQFF	TGTGCCAGCAGTTACTCCGGGGCGGGGAATGAGCAGTTCTTC
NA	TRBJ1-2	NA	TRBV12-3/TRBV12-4	CASPTGHGYTF	TGTGCCAGCCCCACAGGGCATGGCTACACCTTC
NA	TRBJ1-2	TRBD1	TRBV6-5	CASGRTGAYGYTF	TGTGCCAGCGGGAGGACAGGGGCGTATGGCTACACCTTC
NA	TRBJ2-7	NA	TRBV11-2	CASSLAPDSYEQYF	TGTGCCAGCAGCTTAGCTCCAGACTCCTACGAGCAGTACTTC
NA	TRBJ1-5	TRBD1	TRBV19	CASSIDRGPYNQPQHF	TGTGCCAGTAGTATTGACAGGGGGCCATACAATCAGCCCCAGCATTTT
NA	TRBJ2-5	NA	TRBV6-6	CASFGGPRRETQYF	TGTGCCAGCTTCGGGGGGCCCCGGAGAGAGACCCAGTACTTC
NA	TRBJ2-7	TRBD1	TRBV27	CASSLGAGGYEQYF	TGTGCCAGCAGTTTAGGGGCAGGGGGCTACGAGCAGTACTTC
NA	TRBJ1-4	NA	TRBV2	CASSKDNLDEKLFF	TGTGCCAGCAGCAAGGACAATTTGGATGAAAAACTGTTTTTT
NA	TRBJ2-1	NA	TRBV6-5	CASKGSSYNEQFF	TGTGCCAGCAAAGGGAGCTCCTACAATGAGCAGTTCTTC
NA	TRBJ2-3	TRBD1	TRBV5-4	CASSLMGQATDTQYF	TGTGCCAGCAGCTTGATGGGACAGGCTACAGATACGCAGTATTTT
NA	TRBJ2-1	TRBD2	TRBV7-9	CASSLLASSYNEQFF	TGTGCCAGCAGTCTACTAGCGAGCTCCTACAATGAGCAGTTCTTC
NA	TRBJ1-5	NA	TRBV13	CASSRGLSRNQPQHF	TGTGCCAGCAGCAGAGGTTTGTCGCGCAATCAGCCCCAGCATTTT
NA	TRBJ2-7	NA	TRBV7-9	CASSPDRTYEQYF	TGTGCCAGCAGCCCGGACAGAACCTACGAGCAGTACTTC
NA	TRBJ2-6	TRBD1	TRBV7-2	CASSLARRQGPESGANVLTF	TGTGCCAGCAGCTTAGCACGACGACAGGGTCCGGAGTCTGGGGCCAACGTCCTGACTTTC
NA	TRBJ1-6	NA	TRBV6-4	CASAEGDNSPLHF	TGTGCCAGCGCCGAGGGGGATAATTCACCCCTCCACTTT
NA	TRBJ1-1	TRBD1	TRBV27	CASTRTGNMNTEAFF	TGTGCCAGCACCAGGACAGGGAACATGAACACTGAAGCTTTCTTT
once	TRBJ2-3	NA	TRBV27	CASSLRPVGGDTQYF	TGTGCCAGCAGTTTACGCCCCGTCGGAGGAGATACGCAGTATTTT
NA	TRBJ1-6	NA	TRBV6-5	CASSYSRMASPLHF	TGTGCCAGCAGTTACTCGAGGATGGCTTCACCCCTCCACTTT
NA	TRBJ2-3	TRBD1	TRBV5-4	CASSHDRGQADTQYF	TGTGCCAGCAGCCACGACAGGGGGCAGGCAGATACGCAGTATTTT
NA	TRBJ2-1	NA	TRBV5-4	CASSLGGLINNEQFF	TGTGCCAGCAGCCTAGGAGGGCTAATTAACAATGAGCAGTTCTTC
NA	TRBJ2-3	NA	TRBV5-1	CASSLAQRSDTQYF	TGCGCCAGCAGCTTGGCCCAGAGGTCGGATACGCAGTATTTT
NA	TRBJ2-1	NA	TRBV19	CASSIPGNSYNEQFF	TGTGCCAGTAGTATACCCGGGAACTCCTACAATGAGCAGTTCTTC
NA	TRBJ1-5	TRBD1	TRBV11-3	CASSLVTGQRRSNQPQHF	TGTGCCAGCAGCTTGGTGACAGGGCAGCGAAGAAGCAATCAGCCCCAGCATTTT
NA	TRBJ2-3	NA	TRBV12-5	CASGLSADTQYF	TGTGCTAGTGGTTTATCGGCAGATACGCAGTATTTT
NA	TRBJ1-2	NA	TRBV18	CASSPWEAPNYGYTF	TGTGCCAGCTCACCGTGGGAGGCCCCTAACTATGGCTACACCTTC
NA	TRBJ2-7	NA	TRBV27	CASSLTAGSYEQYF	TGTGCCAGCAGTTTGACGGCAGGTTCCTACGAGCAGTACTTC
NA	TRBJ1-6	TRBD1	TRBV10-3	CAISPRDSDSPLHF	TGTGCCATCAGCCCTAGGGACAGCGATTCACCCCTCCACTTT
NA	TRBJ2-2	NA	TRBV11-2	CASSLDRVGGGELFF	TGTGCCAGCAGCTTAGATAGGGTAGGAGGCGGGGAGCTGTTTTTT
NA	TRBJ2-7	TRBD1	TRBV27	CTSQGASYEQYF	TGTACCTCACAGGGGGCTTCCTACGAGCAGTACTTC
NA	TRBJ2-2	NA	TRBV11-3	CASSPSAAYTGELFF	TGTGCCAGCAGCCCCTCCGCGGCATACACCGGGGAGCTGTTTTTT
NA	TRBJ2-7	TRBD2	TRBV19	CASSPGLAVYEQYF	TGTGCCAGTAGCCCGGGACTAGCAGTTTATGAGCAGTACTTC
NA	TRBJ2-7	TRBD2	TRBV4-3	CASSLGEGYEQYF	TGCGCCAGCAGCCTCGGGGAGGGTTACGAGCAGTACTTC
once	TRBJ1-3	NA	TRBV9	CASSPRQNSGNTIYF	TGTGCCAGCAGCCCCCGACAGAACTCTGGAAACACCATATATTTT
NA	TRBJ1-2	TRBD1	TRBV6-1	CASSEATGGVGYTF	TGTGCCAGCAGTGAAGCGACAGGGGGTGTAGGCTACACCTTC
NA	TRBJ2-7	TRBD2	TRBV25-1	CASRGERGGLGYEQYF	TGTGCCAGCAGGGGGGAGCGGGGGGGCCTTGGATACGAGCAGTACTTC
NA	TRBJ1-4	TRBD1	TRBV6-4	CASVMTGGVYEKLFF	TGTGCCAGCGTTATGACAGGGGGTGTATATGAAAAACTGTTTTTT
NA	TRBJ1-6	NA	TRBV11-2	CATRERPGGDSPLHF	TGTGCCACCCGAGAGCGGCCGGGAGGAGATTCACCCCTCCACTTT